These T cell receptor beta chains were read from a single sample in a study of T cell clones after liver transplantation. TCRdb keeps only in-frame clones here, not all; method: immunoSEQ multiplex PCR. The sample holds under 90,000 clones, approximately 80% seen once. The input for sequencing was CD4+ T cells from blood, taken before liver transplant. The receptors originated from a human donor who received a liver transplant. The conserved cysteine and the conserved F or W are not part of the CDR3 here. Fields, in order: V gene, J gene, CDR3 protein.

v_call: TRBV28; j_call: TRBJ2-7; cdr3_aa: ASIGANLLSYEQY
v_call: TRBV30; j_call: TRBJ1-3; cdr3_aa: AIRGLGNTIY
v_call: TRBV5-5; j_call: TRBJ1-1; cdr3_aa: ASSPGTGSRSF
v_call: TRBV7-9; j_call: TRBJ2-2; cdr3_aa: ASSLGQGNTGELF
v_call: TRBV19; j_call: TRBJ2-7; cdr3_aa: ASRDRDRLSYEQY
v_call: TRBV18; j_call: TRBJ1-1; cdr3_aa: ASSPRGAGTEAF
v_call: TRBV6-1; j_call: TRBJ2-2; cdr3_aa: ASSGPGLAGGPNTGELF
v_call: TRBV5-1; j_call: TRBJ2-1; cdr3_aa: ASSSRVGGPNEQF
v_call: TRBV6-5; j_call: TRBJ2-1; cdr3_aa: ASSSSGRARNEQF
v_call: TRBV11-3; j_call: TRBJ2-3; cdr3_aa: ASSPRRGGPDTQY
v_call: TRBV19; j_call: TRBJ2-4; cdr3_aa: ASSIGPLAGAVAKNIQY
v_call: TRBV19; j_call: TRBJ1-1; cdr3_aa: ASSPNGWTEAF
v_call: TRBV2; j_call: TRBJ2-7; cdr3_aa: ASNEVGEQY
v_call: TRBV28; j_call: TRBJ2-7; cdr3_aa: ASSLRRLAGDKQY
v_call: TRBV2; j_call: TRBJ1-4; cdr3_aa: ASNPDSVNEKLF
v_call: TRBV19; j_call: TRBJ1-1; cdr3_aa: ASSIGRLNTEAF
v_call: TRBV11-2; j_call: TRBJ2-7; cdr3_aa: ASSKGDSATYEQY
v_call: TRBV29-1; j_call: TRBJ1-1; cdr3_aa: SVGDLNTEAF
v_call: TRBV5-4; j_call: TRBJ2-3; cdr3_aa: ASSWDSPRTDTQY
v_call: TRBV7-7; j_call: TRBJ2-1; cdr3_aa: ASSLTESRNEQF
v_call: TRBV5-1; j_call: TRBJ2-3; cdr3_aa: ASSPGGPPQETQY
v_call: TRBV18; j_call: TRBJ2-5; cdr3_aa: ASSRQREETQY
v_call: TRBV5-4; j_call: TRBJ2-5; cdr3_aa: ASSLTSGSFGETQY
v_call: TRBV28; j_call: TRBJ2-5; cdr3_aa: ASSFLQGAVETQY
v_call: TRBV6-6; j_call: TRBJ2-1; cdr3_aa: ASSYGLPSYNEQF
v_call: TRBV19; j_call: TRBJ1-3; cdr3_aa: ASSLARGNTIY
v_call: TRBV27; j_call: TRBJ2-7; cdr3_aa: ASSLFSLASRGYEQY
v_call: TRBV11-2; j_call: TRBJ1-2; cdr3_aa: ASSQQQGYGYT
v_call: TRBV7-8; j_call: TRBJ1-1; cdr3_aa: ASSQPGGAGVTEAF
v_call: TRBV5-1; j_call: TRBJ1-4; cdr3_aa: ASSTMTGGNNEKLF
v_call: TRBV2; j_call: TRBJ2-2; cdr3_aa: ASSPSNTGELF
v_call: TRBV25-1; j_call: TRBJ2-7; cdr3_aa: ASSERGGYSYEQY
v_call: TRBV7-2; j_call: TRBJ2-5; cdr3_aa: ASSFGGNQETQY
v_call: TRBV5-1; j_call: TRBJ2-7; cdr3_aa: ASSPGTPGLLNHAYEQY
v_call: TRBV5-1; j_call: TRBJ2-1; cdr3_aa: ASSSQGYNEQF
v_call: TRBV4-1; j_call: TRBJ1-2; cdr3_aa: ASSQHQDRVSGYT
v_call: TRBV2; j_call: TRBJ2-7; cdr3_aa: ASRTGVVHEQY